This T cell receptor (beta chain) was retrieved from a study of TIL therapy for anti-PD-1-resistant metastatic lung cancer. Described time point: pre-treatment sample, taken before nivolumab and TIL therapy. The immunoSEQ assay was v3. The assay was immunoSEQ multiplex PCR, and TCRdb's table has in-frame clones only and misses some. The sample yields about 43,000 clones, 79% seen once. From germline, CDR1 is MNHEY and CDR2 SMNVEV (reference sequence). The CDR3 consists of 13 residues. V was pared by 6 bases and J by 10 bases, with 18 bases between. Points on this clone: What it recognizes is unknown.

Broader study findings: After infusion, TIL clonotypes partly replaced peripheral T cells and declined over months.

The source material was blood, sampled at baseline. This chain links TRBV27 with TRBJ1-1; possibly TRBD1 for D (5 bases). The TCR sequence derives from a man in his 70s with non-small cell lung cancer. In DNA, the CDR3 is TGTGCCAGCAGCTCGGACTCTCCGAGGGGAGCTTTCTTT. Its protein is CASSSDSPRGAFF.